A selection of T cell receptor beta chains follows, all from one sample in a study of cytomegalovirus exposure and HLA in healthy donors. Some clones are missing from TCRdb's copy, which holds only in-frame ones; the method was immunoSEQ multiplex PCR. The sample lists 150,000 to 200,000 clones, about 95% occurring once. The sample taken for sequencing was PBMCs. These receptor sequences come from a young woman in good health and CMV-seronegative. CDR3s include the opening cysteine and the closing phenylalanine or tryptophan. The D gene is left open where the match is weak. The listing skips clone size in some rows; elsewhere it reads once, few, many or a size class.

D gene	J gene	V gene	clone size	CDR3 DNA	CDR3 protein
TRBD1	TRBJ2-5	TRBV6-1	few	TGTGCCAGCAGTGCCACAGGGGGCAGGGAGACCCAGTACTTC	CASSATGGRETQYF
TRBD2	TRBJ2-1	TRBV4-2	once	TGTGCCAGCAGCCTCGGGACTAGCAGCTCCTACAATGAGCAGTTCTTC	CASSLGTSSSYNEQFF
TRBD1	TRBJ1-6	TRBV27	.	TGTGCCAGCAGTTTATATACGGGACAGGGGTTAGTGCCCCTCCACTTT	CASSLYTGQGLVPLHF
TRBD1	TRBJ2-5	TRBV5-1	.	TGCGCCAGCAGCTCCCGGGACAGATTTTACGGGGAGACCCAGTACTTC	CASSSRDRFYGETQYF
.	TRBJ2-3	TRBV18	.	TGTGCCAGCTCACCACGGGGCGACACAGATACGCAGTATTTT	CASSPRGDTDTQYF
.	TRBJ2-7	TRBV30	.	TGTGCCTGTGACAGTTCCTACGAGCAGTACTTC	CACDSSYEQYF
.	TRBJ1-3	TRBV6-5	.	TGTGCCAGCAGCTACCGCCTGGAGGGAAACACCATATATTTT	CASSYRLEGNTIYF
.	TRBJ2-7	TRBV7-9	.	TGTGCCAGCAGCTTAGGGACAACCTACGAGCAGTACTTC	CASSLGTTYEQYF
TRBD2	TRBJ2-3	TRBV5-1	.	TGCGCCAGCAGCTTGACTAGCGGGGGTGGCACAGATACGCAGTATTTT	CASSLTSGGGTDTQYF
TRBD2	TRBJ2-7	TRBV5-4	.	TGTGCCAGCAGCTCATCCCCGACTAGCGGGGTCAACGAGCAGTACTTC	CASSSSPTSGVNEQYF
.	TRBJ1-5	TRBV5-6	.	TGTGCCAGCAGCTTTTACACAATTAGCAATCAGCCCCAGCATTTT	CASSFYTISNQPQHF
TRBD2	TRBJ2-7	TRBV5-1	.	TGCGCCAGCAGAGGGACTAGCGGGGAGCAGTACTTC	CASRGTSGEQYF
.	TRBJ2-3	TRBV9	.	TGTGCCAGCAGCGTCTTAGTAGAAGATACGCAGTATTTT	CASSVLVEDTQYF
TRBD1	TRBJ2-1	TRBV5-1	.	TGCGCCAGCAGCTTGGGGGACAGGGGTGATGAGCAGTTCTTC	CASSLGDRGDEQFF
TRBD2	TRBJ2-5	TRBV19	.	TGTGCCAGTAGTACCGGGACTAGCGGGTTGGAGACCCAGTACTTC	CASSTGTSGLETQYF
.	TRBJ1-5	TRBV6-5	.	TGTGCCAGCAGTTACGGCCAAACAAAACAGCCCCAGCATTTT	CASSYGQTKQPQHF
.	TRBJ1-1	TRBV15	.	TGTGCCACCAGCAGAGTGAGCCGGGGGGCTGAAGCTTTCTTT	CATSRVSRGAEAFF
TRBD1	TRBJ1-2	TRBV7-2	.	TGTGCCAGCAGGCCAACAGGGGACGATCGCTACACCTTC	CASRPTGDDRYTF
.	TRBJ1-2	TRBV27	.	TGTGCCAGCAGTTTATTACGCCAGACAGGATCTAGTGATGGCTACACCTTC	CASSLLRQTGSSDGYTF
TRBD1	TRBJ2-7	TRBV19	once	TGTGCCAGTTCTGGGACAGGAACTTTGGAGCAGTACTTC	CASSGTGTLEQYF
.	TRBJ1-2	TRBV7-2	.	TGTGCCAGCAGCTTAGGGGGACATCGTCGTGACTACACCTTC	CASSLGGHRRDYTF
TRBD1	TRBJ1-2	TRBV30	.	TGTGCCTTGGGACAGTACTATGGCTACACCTTC	CALGQYYGYTF
TRBD2	TRBJ2-1	TRBV6-5	.	TGTGCCAGCAGCTCGACAGACCCTAGTGGGGGGGTCTTC	CASSSTDPSGGVF
TRBD1	TRBJ1-2	TRBV7-9	.	TGTGCCAGCAGCTTCGGACAGGTCTATGGCTACACCTTC	CASSFGQVYGYTF
TRBD1	TRBJ1-6	TRBV5-6	.	TGTGCCAGCAGCTTGTGGGACAGGGCTTCACCCCTCCACTTT	CASSLWDRASPLHF
TRBD2	TRBJ2-1	TRBV7-3	.	TGTGCCAGCAGCTTAGGCGGGGGGTCCTACAATGAGCAGTTCTTC	CASSLGGGSYNEQFF
TRBD2	TRBJ2-1	TRBV4-3	.	TGCGCCAGCAGCCAATCGGCTAGCGGGGGTCACTACAATGAGCAGTTCTTC	CASSQSASGGHYNEQFF
.	TRBJ2-1	TRBV7-2	.	TGTGCCAGCAGCTTAGCGTACAGGGTCCTTAGGGAGCAGTTCTTC	CASSLAYRVLREQFF
.	TRBJ1-3	TRBV5-3	.	TGTGCCAGAAGCTTGGTTGGGTCTGACAACTCTGGAAACACCATATATTTT	CARSLVGSDNSGNTIYF
.	TRBJ1-1	TRBV18	.	TGTGCCAGCTCACCATTTGGACAGCTCCCGTCATCAGCTTTCTTT	CASSPFGQLPSSAFF
.	TRBJ2-7	TRBV5-5	once	TGTGCCAGCAGCAGGCGCGGACAGTCTGACGAGCAGTACTTC	CASSRRGQSDEQYF
.	TRBJ2-2	TRBV2	.	TGTGCCAGCAGGCAGGTTGCGAACACCGGGGAGCTGTTTTTT	CASRQVANTGELFF
.	TRBJ1-1	TRBV14	once	TGTGCCAGCAGCGGACAGAGAAGCACTGAAGCTTTCTTT	CASSGQRSTEAFF
.	TRBJ1-4	TRBV5-8	.	TGTGCCAGCAGCTTGGTTGCACAAGATGAAAAACTGTTTTTT	CASSLVAQDEKLFF
.	TRBJ1-2	TRBV4-1	.	TGCGCCAGCAGCCAAGTACAGGGTCCCGGTGGCTACACCTTC	CASSQVQGPGGYTF
.	TRBJ1-2	TRBV5-4	.	TGTGCCAGCAGCCCAGTCCAGAATAACTATGGCTACACCTTC	CASSPVQNNYGYTF
TRBD1	TRBJ2-1	TRBV6-1	.	TGTGCCAGCACCCGGGACAGGGGGGCCTACAATGAGCAGTTCTTC	CASTRDRGAYNEQFF
.	TRBJ2-7	TRBV19	once	TGTGCCAGTAGTATTGGACAAACTGAGCAGTACTTC	CASSIGQTEQYF
.	TRBJ1-2	TRBV27	.	TGTGCCAGCAGTTTATCGAATAGCGGGATATCTAACTATGGCTACACCTTC	CASSLSNSGISNYGYTF
TRBD2	TRBJ2-1	TRBV18	.	TGTGCCAGCTCACCCGGCCTGGGAGGGGATGAGCAGTTCTTC	CASSPGLGGDEQFF
.	TRBJ1-1	TRBV7-2	.	TGTGCCAGCAGCTCGGACAGTATGAACACTGAAGCTTTCTTT	CASSSDSMNTEAFF
.	TRBJ1-3	TRBV6-5	.	TGTGCCAGCAGTTACTCGAGACAGACCCCTGGAAACACCATATATTTT	CASSYSRQTPGNTIYF
TRBD1	TRBJ2-1	TRBV6-6	.	TGTGCCAGCCTGAAACAGGGGGCTGGTTGGAATGAGCAGTTCTTC	CASLKQGAGWNEQFF
.	TRBJ1-1	TRBV7-2	.	TGTGCCAGCAGCTCGTTCGTTGAGGGTGGAGCTTTCTTT	CASSSFVEGGAFF
TRBD2	TRBJ2-1	TRBV29-1	.	TGCAGCGATTGCGGGGGGGCCTACAATGAGCAGTTCTTC	CSDCGGAYNEQFF
.	TRBJ1-1	TRBV10-3	.	TGTGCCATCAGTGGGGGGGGAGTACCCTACACTGAAGCTTTCTTT	CAISGGGVPYTEAFF
.	TRBJ1-1	TRBV27	.	TGTGCCAGCAGTTTAACCCCCACCTACGGAGCTTTCTTT	CASSLTPTYGAFF
TRBD2	TRBJ2-2	TRBV7-9	.	TGTGCCAGCAGAAGGACTAGCGGTAACACCGGGGAGCTGTTTTTT	CASRRTSGNTGELFF
.	TRBJ1-5	TRBV19	.	TGTGCCAGTAGTATAGACAGGGAAAATCAGCCCCAGCATTTT	CASSIDRENQPQHF
TRBD1	TRBJ1-6	TRBV7-9	.	TGTGCCAGCAGCTTAGGGGACGGGACAGGGGGCAACTCACCCCTCCACTTT	CASSLGDGTGGNSPLHF
.	TRBJ1-4	TRBV19	.	TGTGCCAGTAGCCTGGGGCAGACCTTGGGACTGTTTTTT	CASSLGQTLGLFF
.	TRBJ1-6	TRBV5-1	.	TGCGCCAGCACCAAACAGGGACCCGATTCACCCCTCCACTTT	CASTKQGPDSPLHF
.	TRBJ1-1	TRBV10-2	.	TGCGCCAGCAGTGATCAGGGTACTATGAACACTGAAGCTTTCTTT	CASSDQGTMNTEAFF
.	TRBJ2-1	TRBV30	.	TGTGCCTGGAGTGCGTCAGGGGTTGAGCAGTTCTTC	CAWSASGVEQFF